The source of this TCR beta chain is a study of blood T cell repertoires in COVID-19 (dated by TCRdb to the early 2020s). Turning to the overall study: Collaborator samples came from the United States, Italy and Spain and covered acute and convalescent phases of COVID-19. The sample metadata nearly always contained a de-identified subject ID, COVID-19 status, age in years and sex. A freely available public database, intended as a resource for researchers studying the immune response to SARS-CoV-2, is where the repertoires were released. The material from the prospective study consisted of cDNA or gDNA derived from T cells, B-cell-depleted T cells, or PBMCs. Samples came from the ongoing ImmuneRACE study (first 160 participants) plus 1,254 subjects from 6 global collaborators. Where available, HLA class I and class II types were obtained from metadata supplied by the sample provider rather than from assay-based typing. Deeply sampled blood TCRbeta repertoires from subjects exposed to, actively infected with, or recovered from COVID-19 were included in the dataset.

In the case of this clone: Its antigen is not yet known. No base quality values were provided; no much bigger clone lies one nucleotide off.

What the work shows at the level of the full study, not this receptor alone: The amount of clinical and demographic metadata varied by source and participant and was provided uncurated.

Whole blood was collected in K2EDTA tubes by collaborating institutions according to the institutions' own protocols. For TCRbeta analysis, collaborators shipped samples as frozen whole blood, isolated PBMCs, or DNA extracted from either of those sample types. The immunoSEQ Assay, a bias-controlled multiplex PCR, was used to amplify TCRbeta CDR3 regions from genomic DNA. The source study handled its data this way. Within the assay, amplification of reference gene primers was used to estimate how many nucleated cells each sample contained. To quantify the absolute abundance of each unique TCRbeta CDR3 rearrangement, sequence reads were collapsed and filtered. For each sample, productive Simpson clonality was calculated as the square root of Simpson's diversity index across productive rearrangements. TCRdb re-hosts the immuneACCESS table, in-frame sequences only. Its copies lack some clones; in the studies checked, an unresolved V gene accounts for under half of them, and the cause for the rest is not known. The V and J calls and the clone size are those of that table, but D and trimming were determined from the DNA. In all, the sample holds about 190,000 clones, and 80% to 90% of those were seen once. The leading ten clones occupy around 19% of the sample.

The germline V gene (reference sequence) yields PRHDT for CDR1 and FYEKMQ for CDR2. Measured from the cysteine to the phenylalanine, the CDR3 is 14 residues long. Only CDR3 DNA remains: 42 bases, in frame from the first base. Trimming leaves V shorter by 5 bases and J shorter by 4 bases, with the junction holding 3 bases beyond the gene matches. The origin of this receptor is a human donor in a cohort sampled during active COVID-19. This chain joins TRBV13 to TRBJ2-2; 8 junctional bases match TRBD1. Sequenced input: peripheral blood. The CDR3 protein sequence reads: CASSRTGSTGELFF. The DNA sequence is as follows: TGTGCCAGCAGCCGGACAGGGAGCACCGGGGAGCTGTTTTTT.